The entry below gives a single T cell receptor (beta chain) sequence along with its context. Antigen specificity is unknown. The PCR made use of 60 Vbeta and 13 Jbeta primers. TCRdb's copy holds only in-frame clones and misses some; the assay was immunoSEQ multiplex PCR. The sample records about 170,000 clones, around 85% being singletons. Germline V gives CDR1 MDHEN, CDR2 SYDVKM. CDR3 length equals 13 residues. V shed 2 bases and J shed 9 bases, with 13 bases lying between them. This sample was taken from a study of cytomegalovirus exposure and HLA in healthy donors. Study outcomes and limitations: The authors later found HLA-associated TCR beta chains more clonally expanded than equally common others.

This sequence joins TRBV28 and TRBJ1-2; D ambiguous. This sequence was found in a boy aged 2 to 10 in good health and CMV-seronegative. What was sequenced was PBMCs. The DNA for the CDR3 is TGTGCCAGCAGTTTAATGGGCCGGAGGAGCTACACCTTC. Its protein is CASSLMGRRSYTF.